Below, 3 T cell receptor beta chains from the same sample are listed, as sequenced in a study of vaccination and CD4 T cells after COVID-19. Cultured CD4+ T-cell DNA underwent Oncomine TCR Beta short-read sequencing. TCRdb recomputed calls from the PCR reads with MiXCR, one row per CDR3 protein. The sample includes 20,000 to 25,000 distinct CDR3 sequences, about 33% seen only once; the top ten take about an eighth. Time point noted: late sampling 161 to 241 days after vaccination in three convalescent patients. Treatment: approximately 11-day PBMC culture with coronavirus spike peptide pools or control peptides (ViraFEST assay). These receptors are not linked to any known antigen. Source: CD4+ T cells from blood, cultured in vitro, taken about 7 months after SARS-CoV-2 vaccination. Every receptor here comes from a human donor who had recovered from COVID-19.

The chain recombines TRBV20-1 with TRBJ1-3; TRBD1 aligns across 9 bases. Looked up from germline, CDR1 is DFQATT and CDR2 is SNEGSKA (reference sequence). The CDR3 extends over 18 amino acids. Trimming at V came to 5 bases and at J to 3 bases, leaving 17 bases not matched to a gene. The CDR3 region has the DNA TGCAGTGCTCCATCTCTGTCACCGGGACAGGGAGTTGGAAACACCATATATTTT. It specifies CSAPSLSPGQGVGNTIYF.

This clonotype was counted only a few times. The J gene is TRBJ1-2, the V gene TRBV21-1. TRBV21-1 is marked as a pseudogene. The CDR3 extends over 12 amino acids. CDR3 sequence reads: CASSLPTGRGHF. The CDR3 DNA sequence: TGTGCCAGCAGCTTACCGACCGGTCGAGGCCACTTC.

The genes are TRBV12-3 or TRBV12-4 and TRBJ1-2, with a possible D match to TRBD1 (6 bases). The CDR3 totals 12 residues. V was clipped by 3 bases and J by 9 bases, with 11 bases between them. CDR3 amino acids: CASSFRGGSYTF. The CDR3 bases are TGTGCCAGCAGTTTCAGGGGAGGGAGCTACACCTTC.